The sequence of this T cell receptor (beta chain) was determined in a study of blood T cell repertoires in COVID-19. Recruits, aged 18 to 89 years, lived in 24 US areas. Cohort 3 recovery required two negative PCRs, clearance, or symptom resolution. The CDR3 covers 11 residues. Looked up from germline, CDR1 is LGHDT and CDR2 is YNNKEL (reference sequence). V was shortened by 4 bases and J by 8 bases, with 3 bases between the two germline ends. Per the study methods: Estimation of nucleated cell counts was performed using reference gene primer amplification. Profiled with immunoSEQ multiplex PCR; TCRdb holds only in-frame clones, not every one. For V, J and clone size, that table is used; D and trimming come from the DNA. The sample carries around 380,000 clones, approximately 89% recorded once.

What was sequenced was PBMCs or T cells enriched from blood (not recorded which). The chain has TRBV3-1 (or the pseudogene TRBV3-2) and TRBJ1-6; D gene ambiguous. The receptor's source is a man aged 25-45 years who had recovered from COVID-19. The CDR3 DNA is TGTGCCAGCAGCCGAGATTCACCCCTCCACTTT. It yields the protein CASSRDSPLHF.